The 32 T cell receptor beta chains in this list originate from one sample, sequenced in a study. TCRdb fed the RT-PCR reads into MiXCR, producing one record per CDR3 protein. The sample consists of approximately 720,000 distinct CDR3 sequences, about 14% of them appearing once. What was sequenced was memory CD4+ T cells from blood. The source is a female donor in good health, serving as a healthy control.

This sequence joins TRBV24-1 and TRBJ2-1, with D perhaps TRBD1 (5 bases). The V gene lost 6 bases and the J gene lost 4 bases, with 12 bases spanning the gap. The CDR3 extends over 14 amino acids. From germline, CDR1 is KGHDR and CDR2 SFDVKD. The CDR3 nucleotides are TGTGCCACCAGTAATCAGGGAAGGTACAATGAGCAGTTCTTC. The encoded protein is CATSNQGRYNEQFF.

This clonotype was seen repeatedly, ten times or more. V is TRBV6-2 or TRBV6-3 and J is TRBJ1-5; a possible D gene is TRBD1 (5 bases). Germline V gene data show CDR1 as MNHEY and CDR2 as SVGEGT. Trimming took 6 bases from V and 7 from J, leaving 13 bases between them. The CDR3 runs to 13 residues. CDR3 in amino acids: CASRGEGYQPQHF. In nucleotides, the CDR3 is TGTGCCAGCAGAGGGGAGGGCTACCAGCCCCAGCATTTT.

This clonotype appeared a few times. The CDR3 region is CSVEELRRETQYF. The CDR3 DNA sequence: TGCAGCGTTGAAGAATTACGCAGGGAGACCCAGTACTTC. The V and J genes are TRBV29-1 and TRBJ2-5; D uncertain. CDR1 is SQVTM and CDR2 is ANQGSEA in the germline V gene. V was clipped by 0 bases and J by 5 bases, with 10 bases between them. CDR3 size: 13 residues.

This clonotype was counted only a few times. CDR3 bases: TGTGCCAGCAGTGGCCGGGACTCACTTAACAATGAGCAGTTCTTC. Amino acid sequence: CASSGRDSLNNEQFF. J is TRBJ2-1 and V is TRBV6-1; perhaps TRBD2 as D (6 bases). The V end was cut by 4 bases, the J end by 5 bases, with 15 bases between. Germline V gene lookup returns CDR1 MNHNS and CDR2 SASEGT. This CDR3 contains 15 residues.

This clonotype was picked up a small number of times. The chain employs TRBV12-3 or TRBV12-4 and TRBJ1-5; D unclear. Trimming pared 5 bases from V and 4 bases from J, leaving 9 bases between. The CDR3 totals 13 residues. The CDR3 is CASSGLVNQPQHF. The CDR3 DNA reads as TGTGCCAGCAGTGGCTTAGTGAATCAGCCCCAGCATTTT.

This rearrangement joins TRBV20-1 to TRBJ2-3; 13 bases line up with TRBD2. Germline V gives CDR1 DFQATT, CDR2 SNEGSKA (reference sequence). V dropped 8 bases and J dropped 4; count of bases not matched to a gene: 6. This CDR3 region has 14 residues. The CDR3 DNA reads as TGCAGTATAGGGACTAGCGGGAACCCAGATACGCAGTATTTT. This gives the protein CSIGTSGNPDTQYF.

The CDR3 DNA is TGTGCCAGCAGCTTAGGAGGGGGCAAGCAGTTCTTC. Its protein product is CASSLGGGKQFF. This sequence joins TRBV7-9 and TRBJ2-1, with 7 bases lining up with TRBD1. V lost 1 base, J lost 11 bases, and 2 bases stayed unmatched. CDR1 is SEHNR, CDR2 FQNEAQ, per germline (reference sequence). The CDR3 length is 12 residues.

Many counts were recorded for this clonotype. This chain joins TRBV7-9 and TRBJ2-7; D not certain. The germline CDR1 and CDR2 sequences are SEHNR and FQNEAQ (reference sequence). V was trimmed by 0 bases and J by 2 bases, leaving 8 bases between them. The CDR3 contains 14 residues. CDR3 residues: CASSLAGNTYEQYF. Written as DNA, the CDR3 is TGTGCCAGCAGCTTAGCTGGCAACACCTACGAGCAGTACTTC.

The table lists this clonotype with a few counts. CDR3: CASSLLALAGSYNEQFF. The CDR3, as DNA: TGTGCCAGCAGCTTACTAGCTCTAGCGGGGTCCTACAATGAGCAGTTCTTC. The gene calls are TRBV7-9 and TRBJ2-1; TRBD2 aligns across 9 bases. The ends lost 2 bases at V and 1 base at J; junction bases unmatched: 6. This CDR3 comprises 17 residues. From germline, CDR1 is SEHNR and CDR2 FQNEAQ (reference sequence).

This chain joins TRBV11-2 and TRBJ2-7, with D unclear. The germline V and J ends were trimmed by 1 base and 0 bases, with 7 bases remaining between them. The CDR3 extends over 14 amino acids. Germline V gene data show CDR1 as SGHAT and CDR2 as FQNNGV. CDR3 nucleotides: TGTGCCAGCAGCTTAGTGGCAGCCTCCTACGAGCAGTACTTC. This sequence encodes CASSLVAASYEQYF.

The count of this clonotype is one. The CDR3, as DNA: TGTGCCAGCAACCCGGCGAGGGTTTGGCAGAACACTGAAGCTTTCTTT. This codes for CASNPARVWQNTEAFF. The chain joins TRBV21-1 to TRBJ1-1. TRBV21-1 has pseudogene status. CDR3 length: 16 residues.

Many counts were recorded for this clonotype. CDR3 nucleotides: TGCAGTGCTCCCCGGGGAGGACACATTCAGTACTTC. Amino acids: CSAPRGGHIQYF. The chain combines TRBV20-1 with TRBJ2-4; D might be TRBD2 (6 bases). Germline CDR1 DFQATT, CDR2 SNEGSKA (reference sequence). This CDR3 is built from 12 residues. Trimming shortened V by 5 bases and J by 8 bases, and 13 bases separated the two germline ends.

This clonotype was picked up a small number of times. The V call is TRBV7-9, the J call TRBJ1-1; the match to TRBD1 covers 9 bases. The germline V gene encodes CDR1 SEHNR and CDR2 FQNEAQ (reference sequence). The V gene end was trimmed by 3 bases and the J gene end by 1 base; junction bases not matched to a gene: 3. CDR3 length equals 15 residues. CDR3 sequence reads: CASSFLTGGNTEAFF. The CDR3 bases are TGTGCCAGCAGCTTCCTGACAGGGGGGAACACTGAAGCTTTCTTT. The full variable domain, with the rest looked up from reference TRBV7-9 and TRBJ1-1, is DTGVSQNPRHKITKRGQNVTFRCDPISEHNRLYWYRQTLGQGPEFLTYFQNEAQLEKSRLLSDRFSAERPKGSFSTLEIQRTEQGDSAMYLCASSFLTGGNTEAFFGQGTRLTVV.

This chain's CDR3 is CASSFSYKRDGNYEQYF. The CDR3 nucleotides read TGTGCCAGCAGTTTTTCTTACAAAAGGGACGGTAACTACGAGCAGTACTTC. The V and J genes are TRBV27 and TRBJ2-7, with D possibly being TRBD1 or TRBD2 (5 bases each). V gave up 3 bases and J gave up 3 bases, with 21 bases separating them. In germline, CDR1 is MNHEY, CDR2 SMNVEV (reference sequence). CDR3 length: 17 residues.

This clonotype was counted only a few times. The chain couples TRBV27 to TRBJ1-6, with D perhaps TRBD1 (5 bases). The CDR3 contains 15 residues. Germline CDR1 MNHEY, CDR2 SMNVEV (reference sequence). V was trimmed by 4 bases and J by 10 bases, leaving 17 bases between them. The CDR3 here is CASSSIWGGNSPLHF. The CDR3 DNA follows: TGTGCCAGCAGTTCCATCTGGGGGGGTAACTCACCCCTCCACTTT.

The J gene is TRBJ2-1, the V gene TRBV10-2; D possibly corresponds to TRBD1 (6 bases). The CDR3 has 16 residues. V was trimmed by 1 base and J by 9 bases, leaving 19 bases between them. Germline assignment: CDR1 WSHSY and CDR2 SAAADI. The CDR3 sequence: CASSEFGRGSGGEQFF. CDR3 sequence (DNA): TGCGCCAGCAGTGAGTTTGGCAGGGGATCAGGCGGTGAGCAGTTCTTC.

This clonotype came up many times. This chain links TRBV4-1 with TRBJ2-3, with D possibly being TRBD1 or TRBD2 (6 bases each). This CDR3 has 13 residues. The V gene's germline CDR1 is MGHRA and CDR2 YSYEKL. Trimming left V 8 bases short and J 8 bases short, with 17 bases between. CDR3 sequence: CASVWEKGGTQYF. The CDR3 nucleotides read TGCGCCAGCGTTTGGGAGAAGGGGGGTACGCAGTATTTT.

CDR3 region: CAWSRTSRETQYF. CDR3 DNA sequence: TGTGCCTGGAGTCGGACTAGCCGAGAGACCCAGTACTTC. This chain connects TRBV30 to TRBJ2-5, with 8 positions matching TRBD2. The germline V gene encodes CDR1 GTSNPN and CDR2 SVGIG (reference sequence). This CDR3 has 13 amino acids. The ends lost 2 bases at V and 4 bases at J; junction bases unmatched: 3.

This clonotype was detected many times. The V gene is TRBV29-1, the J gene TRBJ1-2; 9 nucleotides agree with TRBD1. Trimming removed 4 bases from V and 7 bases from J; junction bases left unmatched: 7. The length of the CDR3 is 13 residues. The germline V gene encodes CDR1 SQVTM and CDR2 ANQGSEA. CDR3: CSVGWTGDSGYTF. As DNA, the CDR3 is TGCAGCGTTGGATGGACAGGGGATAGTGGCTACACCTTC. Full variable domain (rest looked up from reference TRBV29-1 and TRBJ1-2): SAVISQKPSRDICQRGTSLTIQCQVDSQVTMMFWYRQQPGQSLTLIATANQGSEATYESGFVIDKFPISRPNLTFSTLTVSNMSPEDSSIYLCSVGWTGDSGYTFGSGTRLTVV.

The chain recombines TRBV4-3 with TRBJ1-4; D is unresolved. CDR1 and CDR2 from the germline V gene are LGHNA and YSLEER. The CDR3 has 16 residues. V gave up 1 base and J gave up 0 bases, with 9 bases separating them. The CDR3 loop reads CASSQGTYPTNEKLFF. CDR3 DNA sequence: TGCGCCAGCAGCCAAGGAACCTACCCAACTAATGAAAAACTGTTTTTT.

In its sample, this clonotype was seen many times. The chain has TRBV7-2 and TRBJ2-5; D is tentatively TRBD1 or TRBD2 (5 bases each). This CDR3 has 16 amino acids. Trimming took off 2 bases at V and 1 base at J, with 14 bases between the two ends. Germline V gene data show CDR1 as SGHTA and CDR2 as FQGNSA. The DNA of the CDR3 is TGTGCCAGCAGCTTACGTCCCGCAGGGACCCAAGAGACCCAGTACTTC. Translation gives CASSLRPAGTQETQYF.

J is TRBJ2-1 and V is TRBV20-1; D is unresolved. With 6 bases removed from V and 4 bases from J, the gap between germline ends came to 7 bases. The CDR3 is made up of 11 amino acids. The germline gives CDR1 DFQATT, CDR2 SNEGSKA (reference sequence). The CDR3 loop reads CSANSYNEQFF. CDR3 DNA: TGCAGTGCAAACAGTTACAATGAGCAGTTCTTC.

The chain is built from TRBV27 and TRBJ2-7; TRBD2 might be the D (5 bases). V lost 4 bases, J lost 3 bases, and 22 bases lay in between. Germline CDR1 reads MNHEY; CDR2 reads SMNVEV (reference sequence). CDR3 size: 17 residues. CDR3: CASSSFLSVGLSYEQYF. The CDR3 bases are TGTGCCAGCAGTTCATTCCTGTCTGTAGGACTGAGCTACGAGCAGTACTTC.

This clonotype was seen only a few times. The V call is TRBV29-1, the J call TRBJ1-6, with a weak D call TRBD1 (6 bases). V was trimmed by 5 bases and J by 8 bases, leaving 16 bases between them. This CDR3 spans 14 amino acids. Germline V CDR1 and CDR2: SQVTM, ANQGSEA. CDR3 nucleotide sequence: TGCAGCGTTCGCTCGGGGGCAGGGGATTCACCCCTCCACTTT. Its translation: CSVRSGAGDSPLHF. The variable domain in full, completed from reference TRBV29-1 and TRBJ1-6, reads SAVISQKPSRDICQRGTSLTIQCQVDSQVTMMFWYRQQPGQSLTLIATANQGSEATYESGFVIDKFPISRPNLTFSTLTVSNMSPEDSSIYLCSVRSGAGDSPLHFGNGTRLTVT.

This clonotype has just a few counts. The V call is TRBV20-1, the J call TRBJ2-7; 16 nucleotides agree with TRBD2. The V segment lost 4 bases and the J segment 2 bases; nucleotides outside the gene matches: 14. CDR1 is DFQATT and CDR2 is SNEGSKA in the germline V gene (reference sequence). The CDR3 spans 19 residues. The CDR3 protein is CSAIPGTSGRAHLPYEQYF. CDR3 in DNA: TGCAGTGCTATCCCCGGGACTAGCGGGAGGGCCCATTTACCCTACGAGCAGTACTTC.

CDR3 loop: CASTKGARVRETQYF. CDR3 in DNA: TGTGCCAGCACGAAGGGGGCGCGGGTAAGAGAGACCCAGTACTTC. V usage is TRBV6-1 and J usage is TRBJ2-5; 7 bases fit TRBD1. Trimming took 7 bases from V and 4 from J; bases not matched to a gene: 12. The germline gives CDR1 MNHNS, CDR2 SASEGT. The CDR3 loop spans 15 amino acids.

The CDR3 sequence is CASSLRFSSGRYTDTQYF. In nucleotides, the CDR3 is TGTGCCAGCAGCTTAAGATTCTCATCGGGCAGATACACAGATACGCAGTATTTT. The rearrangement joins TRBV11-2 to TRBJ2-3; D gene uncertain. With 2 bases removed from V and 2 bases from J, the gap between germline ends came to 20 bases. Germline CDR1 reads SGHAT; CDR2 reads FQNNGV. The CDR3 loop spans 18 amino acids.

The chain recombines TRBV7-2 with TRBJ1-6; D not resolved. This CDR3 has 14 residues. Germline CDR1 and CDR2: SGHTA and FQGNSA. The V end lost 4 bases, the J end lost 9 bases, and 13 bases lay between the germline ends. In DNA, the CDR3 is TGTGCCAGCAGCTCAACCCTGAGTGGTTCACCCCTCCACTTT. This codes for CASSSTLSGSPLHF.

The chain joins TRBV20-1 to TRBJ2-7; TRBD2 is a possible D gene (5 bases). The germline V and J ends were trimmed by 3 bases and 7 bases, with 22 bases remaining between them. The CDR3 totals 15 residues. Per the germline V gene, CDR1 is DFQATT and CDR2 is SNEGSKA (reference sequence). In DNA form, the CDR3 reads TGCAGTGCTAGTAAACCAGCGGCCTTTTCTGGGGAGCAGTACTTC. Its translation: CSASKPAAFSGEQYF.

There are many counts of this clonotype. The rearrangement links TRBV10-3 to TRBJ2-5; tentative D call: TRBD2 (6 bases). The V end lost 2 bases, the J end lost 5 bases, and 9 bases lay between the germline ends. The V gene's germline CDR1 is ENHRY and CDR2 SYGVKD. The CDR3 runs 13 residues. The chain's CDR3 is CAISEPRGETQYF. For the CDR3, the DNA is TGTGCCATCAGTGAGCCCCGGGGGGAGACCCAGTACTTC.

This clonotype was seen many times. V is TRBV25-1 and J is TRBJ2-7; 11 bases map to TRBD1. Losses at the gene ends were 4 bases for V and 2 bases for J; bases not matched to a gene: 1. CDR1 MGHDK and CDR2 SYGVNS come from the germline V gene. The CDR3 consists of 14 residues. The CDR3 region is CASSGGQGAYEQYF. The DNA of the CDR3 is TGTGCCAGCAGTGGGGGACAGGGGGCCTACGAGCAGTACTTC.

This clonotype was seen a handful of times. V gene TRBV4-2 combines with J gene TRBJ2-1, with TRBD2 identical over 10 bases. V gave up 0 bases and J gave up 9 bases; unmatched junction bases: 8. This CDR3 has 16 residues. Germline CDR1 LGHNA, CDR2 YNFKEQ. CDR3 protein: CASSQDSSGRAGEQFF. The CDR3 DNA follows: TGTGCCAGCAGCCAAGATTCGAGCGGGAGGGCCGGTGAGCAGTTCTTC.